These 20 T cell receptor beta chains were sequenced from one sample in a study of T cell changes during pregnancy in multiple sclerosis. The protocol was immunoSEQ multiplex PCR, while the TCRdb copy is restricted to in-frame clones and leaves out a portion. The sample has 45,000 to 60,000 clones, over 75% seen once. Source: CD8+ T cells from peripheral blood mononuclear cells, taken in the second trimester of pregnancy. All receptors derive from a female donor with multiple sclerosis, enrolled in a pregnancy study.

V and J are TRBV6-1 and TRBJ2-1; TRBD2 agrees at 9 bases. The junction had 3 bases not matched to a gene; V was cut back by 6 bases and J by 0 bases. This CDR3 has 15 residues. CDR1 MNHNS and CDR2 SASEGT come from the germline V gene. The CDR3 loop reads CASSRAGGSYNEQFF. DNA of the CDR3: TGTGCCAGCAGCAGAGCGGGGGGCTCCTACAATGAGCAGTTCTTC.

This sequence joins TRBV7-4 and TRBJ2-7, with 13 bases lining up with TRBD2. V was clipped by 7 bases and J by 5 bases; unmatched bases: 14. This CDR3 contains 17 residues. From germline, CDR1 is SGHVT and CDR2 SQSDAQ. The CDR3 here is CASIQEGLAGSIDEQYF. The CDR3 region has the DNA TGTGCCAGCATCCAGGAGGGACTAGCGGGGTCGATAGACGAGCAGTACTTC.

The rearrangement uses TRBV13 and TRBJ2-1, with D uncertain. Trimming left V 5 bases short and J 0 bases short, with 8 bases between. The germline V gene has CDR1 PRHDT and CDR2 FYEKMQ (reference sequence). The CDR3 consists of 14 residues. The CDR3 nucleotides are TGTGCCAGCAGCCCCCCGTTCTCCTACAATGAGCAGTTCTTC. This translates into CASSPPFSYNEQFF. The whole variable domain, filled in from reference TRBV13 and TRBJ2-1, reads AAGVIQSPRHLIKEKRETATLKCYPIPRHDTVYWYQQGPGQDPQFLISFYEKMQSDKGSIPDRFSAQQFSDYHSELNMSSLELGDSALYFCASSPPFSYNEQFFGPGTRLTVL.

The chain uses TRBV2 and TRBJ1-5; 9 nucleotides match TRBD1. Germline CDR1 reads SNHLY; CDR2 reads FYNNEI. Trimming cost V 5 bases and J 7 bases; bases outside gene matches: 9. There are 15 residues in the CDR3. Written as DNA, the CDR3 is TGTGCCAGCAGTCCCCGGGACAGGGTCGTCCAGCCCCAGCATTTT. Residues: CASSPRDRVVQPQHF.

This clone was detected once. The V gene is TRBV5-6, the J gene TRBJ2-1; no clear D. V was clipped by 2 bases and J by 5 bases, with 8 bases between them. The CDR3 loop spans 13 amino acids. Germline V lookup: CDR1 SGHDT, CDR2 YYEEEE. CDR3: CASSFRQHNEQFF. CDR3 DNA sequence: TGTGCCAGCAGCTTTAGACAACACAATGAGCAGTTCTTC.

This clone was seen just once. The chain carries TRBV9 and TRBJ2-5, with 9 bases fitting TRBD2. The V segment lost 4 bases and the J segment 2 bases; nucleotides outside the gene matches: 6. The CDR3 consists of 15 residues. Germline lookup yields CDR1 SGDLS and CDR2 YYNGEE. The CDR3, as DNA: TGTGCCAGCAGCCTAGGCGGGGGGGGGCAAGAGACCCAGTACTTC. It codes for CASSLGGGGQETQYF.

The chain employs TRBV7-9 and TRBJ2-1, with a possible D match to TRBD1 (6 bases). Trimming pared 2 bases from V and 6 bases from J, leaving 11 bases between. The CDR3 spans 14 residues. Germline lookup yields CDR1 SEHNR and CDR2 FQNEAQ (reference sequence). DNA for the CDR3: TGTGCCAGCAGCTTATTAACAGGGTTCAATGAGCAGTTCTTC. This translates into CASSLLTGFNEQFF.

This clone occurred once. The gene calls are TRBV6-5 and TRBJ2-7; D might be TRBD1 (7 bases). CDR1 and CDR2 from the germline V gene are MNHEY and SVGAGI. Deletions cut 5 bases from V and 5 bases from J, with 16 bases between. The CDR3 is 14 residues long. The CDR3 loop is CASSPAGGGHEQYF. In DNA form, the CDR3 reads TGTGCCAGCAGTCCCGCCGGAGGGGGCCACGAGCAGTACTTC.

The chain employs TRBV7-9 and TRBJ2-7; D remains unclear. V lost 6 bases and J 5 bases, leaving 11 bases between the germline ends. The CDR3 sequence is 12 residues long. Germline V CDR1 and CDR2: SEHNR, FQNEAQ (reference sequence). The CDR3 loop reads CASSFGSNEQYF. The CDR3 nucleotides are TGTGCCAGCAGTTTCGGGTCCAACGAGCAGTACTTC.

The chain has TRBV11-1 and TRBJ2-7, with 14 bases matching TRBD2. Germline assignment: CDR1 SGHAT and CDR2 FQDESV (reference sequence). V shed 5 bases and J 4 bases; nucleotides not matched to a gene: 10. CDR3 size: 17 residues. CDR3 DNA sequence: TGTGCCAGCAGCCCGCGGACTAGCGGGAGGATGGGTTACGAGCAGTACTTC. This encodes CASSPRTSGRMGYEQYF. The full variable domain, completed using reference TRBV11-1 and TRBJ2-7, is EAEVAQSPRYKITEKSQAVAFWCDPISGHATLYWYRQILGQGPELLVQFQDESVVDDSQLPKDRFSAERLKGVDSTLKIQPAELGDSAMYLCASSPRTSGRMGYEQYFGPGTRLTVT.

The chain employs TRBV6-1 and TRBJ2-5; TRBD1 might be the D (5 bases). The CDR3 consists of 16 residues. Between the trimmed V and J ends, which lost 2 bases and 5 bases, there was a span of 18 bases. Germline CDR1 MNHNS, CDR2 SASEGT. The CDR3 DNA reads TGTGCCAGCAGTGAATATGAACAGGACGGTGGTGAGACCCAGTACTTC. Translated: CASSEYEQDGGETQYF.

This chain uses TRBV4-2 with TRBJ2-3; D call uncertain. CDR1 and CDR2 from the germline V gene are LGHNA and YNFKEQ. The CDR3 loop spans 13 amino acids. Trimming pared 0 bases from V and 10 bases from J, leaving 11 bases between. The CDR3 spells CASSQDWAGPQYF. CDR3 sequence (DNA): TGTGCCAGCAGCCAAGATTGGGCTGGTCCGCAGTATTTT.

J is TRBJ1-1 and V is TRBV11-2, with TRBD1 as a possible D gene (6 bases). The CDR3 sequence is 16 residues long. Trimming took off 5 bases at V and 3 bases at J, with 19 bases between the two ends. CDR1 SGHAT and CDR2 FQNNGV come from the germline V gene. CDR3: CASSPGVLVLDTEAFF. The DNA of the CDR3 is TGTGCCAGCAGCCCAGGGGTATTAGTGTTAGACACTGAAGCTTTCTTT.

The chain employs TRBV5-1 and TRBJ1-1; D gene uncertain. The ends were cut back, 7 bases at V and 1 base at J, with 14 bases in the middle. Looked up from germline, CDR1 is SGHRS and CDR2 is YFSETQ. CDR3 length: 14 residues. Written as DNA, the CDR3 is TGCGCCAGCCGATGGGAGGTTCAGAACACTGAAGCTTTCTTT. Protein product: CASRWEVQNTEAFF.

The J gene is TRBJ1-6, the V gene TRBV9, with unresolved D. The CDR3 covers 16 residues. The V gene lost 1 base and the J gene lost 0 bases, with 8 bases spanning the gap. Germline V gives CDR1 SGDLS, CDR2 YYNGEE. CDR3 amino acids: CASSVTVSSYNSPLHF. CDR3 nucleotide sequence: TGTGCCAGCAGCGTAACGGTGAGCTCCTATAATTCACCCCTCCACTTT.

The chain couples TRBV11-2 to TRBJ2-7; D may be TRBD2 (5 bases). The CDR3 contains 12 residues. The germline V and J ends were trimmed by 2 bases and 9 bases, with 11 bases remaining between them. Per the germline V gene, CDR1 is SGHAT and CDR2 is FQNNGV. CDR3 DNA sequence: TGTGCCAGCAGCTTAAATGTTGAGGGGCAGTACTTC. Translated: CASSLNVEGQYF. Full variable domain (rest looked up from reference TRBV11-2 and TRBJ2-7): EAGVAQSPRYKIIEKRQSVAFWCNPISGHATLYWYQQILGQGPKLLIQFQNNGVVDDSQLPKDRFSAERLKGVDSTLKIQPAKLEDSAVYLCASSLNVEGQYFGPGTRLTVT.

The chain combines TRBV11-1 with TRBJ2-2; D is possibly TRBD1 (5 bases). Germline values: CDR1 SGHAT, CDR2 FQDESV (reference sequence). V was cut by 3 bases and J by 4 bases, with 15 bases left in between. This CDR3 has 16 residues. The CDR3 loop reads CASSLALGDGTGELFF. The CDR3 bases are TGTGCCAGCAGCTTGGCCCTAGGGGATGGCACCGGGGAGCTGTTTTTT.

This rearrangement joins TRBV5-6 to TRBJ1-5; 9 bases match TRBD1. The CDR3 has 18 residues. With 2 bases clipped from V and 0 bases from J, the junction kept 9 bases outside the gene matches. Looked up from germline, CDR1 is SGHDT and CDR2 is YYEEEE. CDR3 region: CASSFWTGDSYSNQPQHF. The CDR3, as DNA: TGTGCCAGCAGCTTCTGGACAGGGGATTCTTATAGCAATCAGCCCCAGCATTTT.

V and J are TRBV2 and TRBJ2-7; 9 bases are a match to TRBD1. The V gene end was trimmed by 5 bases and the J gene end by 3 bases; junction bases not matched to a gene: 2. CDR1 is SNHLY and CDR2 is FYNNEI in the germline V gene. The CDR3 consists of 13 residues. CDR3 in DNA: TGTGCCAGCAGTCGGACAGGGGACTACGAGCAGTACTTC. Amino acids: CASSRTGDYEQYF.

The chain combines TRBV5-6 with TRBJ1-6; 9 nucleotides align to TRBD1. The CDR3 loop spans 17 amino acids. The ends lost 2 bases at V and 7 bases at J; junction bases unmatched: 10. Germline-derived CDR1 and CDR2 are SGHDT and YYEEEE. CDR3 DNA: TGTGCCAGCAGCTTTCAGGCCTCCGGGACAGGGAATTCACCCCTCCACTTT. Encoded protein: CASSFQASGTGNSPLHF.